A single sample gave rise to the 14 T cell receptor beta chains below, sequenced in a study of T cell changes during pregnancy in multiple sclerosis. Using immunoSEQ multiplex PCR, the repertoire was profiled, and TCRdb retains in-frame clones only, with some absent. The sample lists around 48,000 clones, roughly 92% seen once, with 0.91% in the top ten. Sequences were derived from CD4+ T cells from peripheral blood mononuclear cells, sampled in the second trimester of pregnancy. Source of these receptors: a female donor in good health, enrolled as a control in a pregnancy study.

CDR3 bases: TGTGCCAGCAGCTTAGGAGGGGACTATGGCTACACCTTC. This translates into CASSLGGDYGYTF. V is TRBV7-3 and J is TRBJ1-2; TRBD1 is a possible D gene (5 bases). V lost 2 bases, J lost 3 bases, and 7 bases lay in between. This CDR3 contains 13 residues. Germline CDR1 reads SGHTA; CDR2 reads FQGTGA. Complete variable domain (other parts from reference TRBV7-3 and TRBJ1-2): GAGVSQTPSNKVTEKGKYVELRCDPISGHTALYWYRQSLGQGPEFLIYFQGTGAADDSGLPNDRFFAVRPEGSVSTLKIQRTERGDSAVYLCASSLGGDYGYTFGSGTRLTVV.

The V gene is TRBV5-1, the J gene TRBJ1-1; the match to TRBD1 covers 8 bases. V shed 4 bases, J shed 1 base, and the junction held 6 bases outside the gene matches. The CDR3 contains 15 residues. Per the germline V gene, CDR1 is SGHRS and CDR2 is YFSETQ. The CDR3 DNA reads as TGCGCCAGCAGCGGAACACAGGGGGGGAACACTGAAGCTTTCTTT. Amino acids: CASSGTQGGNTEAFF. Variable domain in full (rest from reference TRBV5-1 and TRBJ1-1): KAGVTQTPRYLIKTRGQQVTLSCSPISGHRSVSWYQQTPGQGLQFLFEYFSETQRNKGNFPGRFSGRQFSNSRSEMNVSTLELGDSALYLCASSGTQGGNTEAFFGQGTRLTVV.

The chain recombines TRBV28 with TRBJ1-6; D unresolved. Germline CDR1 MDHEN, CDR2 SYDVKM. The CDR3 sequence is 16 residues long. The V and J ends lost 6 bases and 10 bases respectively, with 22 bases between them. The CDR3: CASSPVRSPSYSPLHF. CDR3 nucleotide sequence: TGTGCCAGCAGCCCAGTTCGATCACCTAGCTACTCACCCCTCCACTTT.

The chain employs TRBV6-5 and TRBJ2-7; TRBD2 might be the D (7 bases). This CDR3 is 13 amino acids long. The germline V gene encodes CDR1 MNHEY and CDR2 SVGAGI. With 8 bases removed from V and 2 bases from J, the gap between germline ends came to 13 bases. DNA of the CDR3: TGTGCCAGCCGAGGGGGGGTTGCCTACGAGCAGTACTTC. Residues: CASRGGVAYEQYF.

The J gene is TRBJ2-7, the V gene TRBV7-8; no clear D. This CDR3 region has 14 residues. Germline CDR1 is SGHVS and CDR2 is FQNEAQ. The V and J ends lost 5 bases and 0 bases respectively, with 11 bases between them. CDR3 amino acids: CASSLREASYEQYF. The CDR3 DNA follows: TGTGCCAGCAGCCTTCGAGAAGCCTCCTACGAGCAGTACTTC. Combining the CDR3 with reference TRBV7-8 and TRBJ2-7 gives the whole variable domain GAGVSQSPRYKVAKRGQDVALRCDPISGHVSLFWYQQALGQGPEFLTYFQNEAQLDKSGLPSDRFFAERPEGSVSTLKIQRTQQEDSAVYLCASSLREASYEQYFGPGTRLTVT.

This chain links TRBV7-2 with TRBJ2-7; D perhaps matches TRBD2 (5 bases). The length of the CDR3 is 14 residues. CDR1 is SGHTA and CDR2 is FQGNSA in the germline V gene. V lost 3 bases and J lost 3, with 12 bases in between. CDR3 in DNA: TGTGCCAGCAGCTTGGACTTTTCGCTCTACGAGCAGTACTTC. Its translation: CASSLDFSLYEQYF.

This rearrangement joins TRBV18 to TRBJ2-4, with TRBD1 identical over 12 bases. Trimming removed 3 bases from V and 9 bases from J; junction bases left unmatched: 9. The germline V gene encodes CDR1 KGHSH and CDR2 LQKENI. This CDR3 region has 16 residues. The CDR3 region is CASSPGTGGEMGIQYF. The CDR3 region has the DNA TGTGCCAGCTCACCCGGGACAGGGGGCGAGATGGGCATTCAGTACTTC.

The sample holds one count of this clone. This chain links TRBV21-1 with TRBJ2-2; the table's TRBD1 call for D was not verified on the DNA. TRBV21-1 is a documented pseudogene. This CDR3 region has 15 residues. In DNA form, the CDR3 reads TGTGCCAGCAGCTTCCAGGGGCGGAACACCGGGGAGCTGTTTTTT. This sequence encodes CASSFQGRNTGELFF.

This sequence joins TRBV2 and TRBJ2-2, with 8 bases identical to TRBD1. This CDR3 has 15 residues. V was clipped by 7 bases and J by 4 bases; unmatched bases: 8. Germline V gives CDR1 SNHLY, CDR2 FYNNEI. As DNA, the CDR3 is TGTGCCAGCACCGTGGACAGGGAAGGCACCGGGGAGCTGTTTTTT. Its protein is CASTVDREGTGELFF. Full variable domain (outside the CDR3, taken from reference TRBV2 and TRBJ2-2): EPEVTQTPSHQVTQMGQEVILRCVPISNHLYFYWYRQILGQKVEFLVSFYNNEISEKSEIFDDQFSVERPDGSNFTLKIRSTKLEDSAMYFCASTVDREGTGELFFGEGSRLTVL.

The V gene is TRBV10-3, the J gene TRBJ2-7; D unclear. Germline CDR1 is ENHRY and CDR2 is SYGVKD. V was clipped by 0 bases and J by 5 bases, with 5 bases between them. CDR3 length equals 12 residues. The chain's CDR3 is CAISESSNEQYF. The CDR3, as DNA: TGTGCCATCAGTGAGTCGAGCAACGAGCAGTACTTC.

The rearrangement links TRBV28 to TRBJ1-5, with TRBD1 identical over 8 bases. After removal of 6 bases from V and 1 base from J, the junction contained 5 bases not matched to a gene. This CDR3 contains 15 residues. Germline CDR1 is MDHEN and CDR2 is SYDVKM. The CDR3 DNA follows: TGTGCCAGCAGCCCGGGACAGGCCAGCAATCAGCCCCAGCATTTT. Amino acids: CASSPGQASNQPQHF.

The chain couples TRBV7-6 to TRBJ2-2; possible D gene TRBD2, 6 bases. Looked up from germline, CDR1 is SGHVS and CDR2 is FNYEAQ. This CDR3 contains 16 residues. The V end was cut by 5 bases, the J end by 7 bases, with 20 bases between. The CDR3 protein is CASSLSRSGSGGELFF. The DNA for the CDR3 is TGTGCCAGCAGCCTATCACGGTCCGGGAGTGGCGGGGAGCTGTTTTTT.

This sequence joins TRBV4-3 and TRBJ2-3; D may be TRBD1 (5 bases). V lost 7 bases and J 2 bases, leaving 16 bases between the germline ends. The CDR3 is 15 amino acids. The germline gives CDR1 LGHNA, CDR2 YSLEER. The chain's CDR3 is CASTQGVGVTDTQYF. CDR3 nucleotide sequence: TGCGCCAGCACGCAGGGCGTTGGAGTCACAGATACGCAGTATTTT.

The CDR3, as DNA: TGTGCCAGCAGTTTATCGAAACTAGGTGGCACCGGGGAGCTGTTTTTT. Translation: CASSLSKLGGTGELFF. The chain recombines TRBV27 with TRBJ2-2; D possibly corresponds to TRBD2 (5 bases). Germline lookup yields CDR1 MNHEY and CDR2 SMNVEV (reference sequence). Trimming cost V 0 bases and J 4 bases, with 12 bases left between them. CDR3 size: 16 residues.